Included here is one TCR beta chain sequence, with context. Its antigen is undetermined. This entry is derived from a study of OX40 agonist ivuxolimab in advanced cancers. Study background: Patients were dosed with the agonistic anti-OX40 (CD134) antibody ivuxolimab. From about 20 to 79 years was the age range, with a mean of about 56 years, and 65% to 90% were male. Three patients got partial responses; one had hepatocellular carcinoma and two had cutaneous melanoma.

Data came from immunoSEQ multiplex PCR; TCRdb stores just in-frame clones and leaves some out. The profile covers 77,000 or so clones, with under 95% appearing a single time and around 0.43% taken by the ten largest. Overall study results and limits: In CD8+ T cells, expanded clones were on average more numerous than in CD4+.

With 10 bases removed from V and 1 base from J, the gap between germline ends came to 16 bases. The CDR3 consists of 14 residues. The germline V gene encodes CDR1 MDHEN and CDR2 SYDVKM. This clonotype was sampled from an adult with an advanced solid tumor such as melanoma, head and neck, liver or kidney cancer. The chain combines TRBV28 with TRBJ1-2, with a tentative D call TRBD1 (5 bases). Sequences were derived from CD4+ or CD8+ T cells sorted from blood, sampled in a trial of the OX40 agonist ivuxolimab. CDR3 coding DNA: TGTGCCATCACCATGGGGACTCTTAACTATGGCTACACCTTC. Residues: CAITMGTLNYGYTF.